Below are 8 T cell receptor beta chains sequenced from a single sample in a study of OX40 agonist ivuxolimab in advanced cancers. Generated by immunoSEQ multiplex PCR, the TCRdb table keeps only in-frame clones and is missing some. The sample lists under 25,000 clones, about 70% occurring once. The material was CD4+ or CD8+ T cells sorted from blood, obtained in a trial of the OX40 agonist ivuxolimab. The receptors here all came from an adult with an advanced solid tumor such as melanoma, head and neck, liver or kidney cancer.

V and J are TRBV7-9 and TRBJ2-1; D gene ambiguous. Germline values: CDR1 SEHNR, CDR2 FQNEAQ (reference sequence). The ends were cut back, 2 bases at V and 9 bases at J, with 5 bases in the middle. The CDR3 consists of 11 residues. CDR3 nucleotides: TGTGCCAGCAGCTTACATCCTGAGCAGTTCTTC. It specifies CASSLHPEQFF.

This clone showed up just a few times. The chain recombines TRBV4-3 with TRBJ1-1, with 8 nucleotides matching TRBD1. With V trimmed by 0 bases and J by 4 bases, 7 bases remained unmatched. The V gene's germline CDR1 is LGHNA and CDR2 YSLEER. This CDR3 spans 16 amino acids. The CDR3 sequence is CASSQDWQGAPTEAFF. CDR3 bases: TGCGCCAGCAGCCAAGATTGGCAGGGGGCGCCCACTGAAGCTTTCTTT.

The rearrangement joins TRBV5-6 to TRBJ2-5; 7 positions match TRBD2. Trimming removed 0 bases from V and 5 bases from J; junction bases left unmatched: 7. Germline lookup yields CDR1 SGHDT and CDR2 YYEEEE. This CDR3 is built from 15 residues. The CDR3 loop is CASSLAIGGSETQYF. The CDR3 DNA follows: TGTGCCAGCAGCTTGGCCATTGGCGGGAGTGAGACCCAGTACTTC.

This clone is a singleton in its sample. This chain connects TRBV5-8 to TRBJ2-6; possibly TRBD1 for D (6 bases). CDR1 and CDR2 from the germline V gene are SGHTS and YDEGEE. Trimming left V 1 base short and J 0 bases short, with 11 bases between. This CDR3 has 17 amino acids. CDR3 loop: CASSLQGPLSGANVLTF. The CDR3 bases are TGTGCCAGCAGCTTGCAGGGGCCACTCTCTGGGGCCAACGTCCTGACTTTC.

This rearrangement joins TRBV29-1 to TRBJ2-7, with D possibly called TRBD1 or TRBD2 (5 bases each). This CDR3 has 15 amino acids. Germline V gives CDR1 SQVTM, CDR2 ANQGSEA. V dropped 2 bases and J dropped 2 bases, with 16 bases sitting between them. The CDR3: CSVERESATAYEQYF. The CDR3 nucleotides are TGCAGCGTTGAAAGGGAGTCAGCGACAGCCTACGAGCAGTACTTC.

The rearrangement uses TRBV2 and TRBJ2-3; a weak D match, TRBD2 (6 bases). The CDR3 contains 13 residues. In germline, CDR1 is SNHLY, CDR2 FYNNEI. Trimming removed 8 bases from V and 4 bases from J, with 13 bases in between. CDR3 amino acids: CASEGREADTQYF. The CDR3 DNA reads TGTGCCAGCGAGGGCAGGGAGGCAGATACGCAGTATTTT.

CDR3 loop: CASSHPSSGSNEQYF. DNA for the CDR3: TGCGCCAGCAGTCATCCCTCGTCGGGATCCAACGAGCAGTACTTC. The chain is built from TRBV23-1 and TRBJ2-7; perhaps TRBD2 as D (5 bases). TRBV23-1 is reported as an ORF; its role is uncertain. This CDR3 comprises 15 residues. Trimming left V 3 bases short and J 5 bases short, with 17 bases between.

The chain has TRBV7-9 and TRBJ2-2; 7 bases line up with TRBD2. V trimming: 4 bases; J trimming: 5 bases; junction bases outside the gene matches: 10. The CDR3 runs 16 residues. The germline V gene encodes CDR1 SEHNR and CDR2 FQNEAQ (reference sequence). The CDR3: CASSSKGQGGTGELFF. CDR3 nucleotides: TGTGCCAGCAGCTCGAAGGGGCAGGGAGGGACCGGGGAGCTGTTTTTT.